This TCR beta chain was observed in a study of blood T cell repertoires in COVID-19. Background on the study: Samples representing acute and convalescent COVID-19 were sourced from the United States, Italy and Spain. PBMCs, B-cell-depleted T cells, or T cells were the source of the cDNA or gDNA that made up the material.

This CDR3 contains 19 residues. The V segment lost 6 bases and the J segment 5 bases; nucleotides outside the gene matches: 20. Original methodology: Quantification of nucleated cells was approximated via reference gene primer amplification. TCRdb's copy holds only in-frame clones and misses some; the assay was immunoSEQ multiplex PCR. From that table come the V and J calls and clone size; the DNA was used to work out D and trimming. The data show 250,000 to 300,000 clones, about 89% seen once. The sequencing input was peripheral blood. The chain uses TRBV23-1 and TRBJ2-5, with TRBD1 identical over 11 bases. TRBV23-1 carries the ORF label, with uncertain function. The clonotype comes from a woman in her sixties or seventies with acute or convalescent COVID-19. CDR3 nucleotides: TGCGCCAGCAGCCGCTCATTAAACCGGGACAGGGGGGTAGGGGAGACCCAGTACTTC. Protein sequence: CASSRSLNRDRGVGETQYF.